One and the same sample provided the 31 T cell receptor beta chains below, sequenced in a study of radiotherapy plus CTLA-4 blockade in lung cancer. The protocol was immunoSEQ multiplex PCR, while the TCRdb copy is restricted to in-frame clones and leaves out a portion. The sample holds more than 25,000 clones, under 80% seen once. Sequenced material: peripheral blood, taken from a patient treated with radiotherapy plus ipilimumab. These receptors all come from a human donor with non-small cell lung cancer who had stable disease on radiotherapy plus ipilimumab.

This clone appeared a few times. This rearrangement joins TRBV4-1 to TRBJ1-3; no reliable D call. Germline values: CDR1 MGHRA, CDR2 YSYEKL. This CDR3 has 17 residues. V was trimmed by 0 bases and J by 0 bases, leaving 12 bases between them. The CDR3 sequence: CASSQEPSGNSGNTIYF. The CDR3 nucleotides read TGCGCCAGCAGCCAAGAACCAAGTGGGAACTCTGGAAACACCATATATTTT.

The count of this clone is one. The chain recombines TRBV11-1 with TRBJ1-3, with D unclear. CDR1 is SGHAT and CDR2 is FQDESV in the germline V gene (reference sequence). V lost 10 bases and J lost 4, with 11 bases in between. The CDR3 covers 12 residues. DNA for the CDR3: TGTGCCACCGCGCGAGGGGGAAACACCATATATTTT. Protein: CATARGGNTIYF.

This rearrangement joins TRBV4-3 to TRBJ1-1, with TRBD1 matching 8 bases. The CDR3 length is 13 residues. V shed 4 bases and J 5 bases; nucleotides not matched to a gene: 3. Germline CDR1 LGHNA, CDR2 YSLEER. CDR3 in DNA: TGCGCCAGCAGCCTTGACAGGGGAACTGAAGCTTTCTTT. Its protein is CASSLDRGTEAFF.

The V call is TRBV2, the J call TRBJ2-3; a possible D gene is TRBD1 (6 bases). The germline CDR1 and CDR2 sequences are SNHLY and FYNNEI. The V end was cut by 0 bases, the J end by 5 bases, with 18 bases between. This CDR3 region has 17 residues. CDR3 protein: CASSEAHRVRGRDTQYF. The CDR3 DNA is TGTGCCAGCAGTGAAGCCCACAGGGTACGGGGAAGAGATACGCAGTATTTT.

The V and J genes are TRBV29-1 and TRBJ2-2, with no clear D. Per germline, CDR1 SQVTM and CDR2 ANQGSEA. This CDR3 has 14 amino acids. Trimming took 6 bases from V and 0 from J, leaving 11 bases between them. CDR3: CSVRQAPNTGELFF. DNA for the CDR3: TGCAGCGTAAGGCAGGCTCCGAACACCGGGGAGCTGTTTTTT.

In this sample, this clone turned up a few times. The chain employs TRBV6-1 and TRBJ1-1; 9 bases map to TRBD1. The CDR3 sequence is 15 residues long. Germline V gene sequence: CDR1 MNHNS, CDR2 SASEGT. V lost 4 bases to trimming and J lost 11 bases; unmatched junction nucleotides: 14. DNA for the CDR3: TGTGCCAGCAGTGGGTGGGGGACAGGGATTTTGTGGGCTTTCTTT. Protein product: CASSGWGTGILWAFF.

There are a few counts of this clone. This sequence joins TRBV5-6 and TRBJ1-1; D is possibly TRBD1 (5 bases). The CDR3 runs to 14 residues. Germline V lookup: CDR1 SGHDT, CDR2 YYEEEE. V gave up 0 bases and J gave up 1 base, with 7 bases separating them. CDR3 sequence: CASSLDGTNTEAFF. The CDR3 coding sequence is TGTGCCAGCAGCTTGGATGGGACGAACACTGAAGCTTTCTTT.

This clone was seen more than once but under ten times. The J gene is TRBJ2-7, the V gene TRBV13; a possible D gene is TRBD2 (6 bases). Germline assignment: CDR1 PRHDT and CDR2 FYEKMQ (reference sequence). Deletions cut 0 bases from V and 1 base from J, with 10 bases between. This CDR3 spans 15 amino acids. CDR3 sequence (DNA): TGTGCCAGCAGCTTAGGGCGGGGTCCATCCTACGAGCAGTACTTC. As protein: CASSLGRGPSYEQYF.

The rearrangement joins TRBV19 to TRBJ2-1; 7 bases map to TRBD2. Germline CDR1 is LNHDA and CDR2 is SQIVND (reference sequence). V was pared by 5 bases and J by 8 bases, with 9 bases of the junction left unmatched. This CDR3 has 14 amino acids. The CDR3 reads CASSRGDLFDEQFF. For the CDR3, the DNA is TGTGCCAGTAGTCGGGGGGACCTTTTTGATGAGCAGTTCTTC. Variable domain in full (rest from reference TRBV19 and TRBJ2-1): DGGITQSPKYLFRKEGQNVTLSCEQNLNHDAMYWYRQDPGQGLRLIYYSQIVNDFQKGDIAEGYSVSREKKESFPLTVTSAQKNPTAFYLCASSRGDLFDEQFFGPGTRLTVL.

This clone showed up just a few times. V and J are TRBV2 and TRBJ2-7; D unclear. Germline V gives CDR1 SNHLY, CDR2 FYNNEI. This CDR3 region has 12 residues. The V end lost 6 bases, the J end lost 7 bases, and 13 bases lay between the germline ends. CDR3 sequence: CASRVFSQEQYF. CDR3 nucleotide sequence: TGTGCCAGCAGGGTTTTTTCTCAAGAGCAGTACTTC.

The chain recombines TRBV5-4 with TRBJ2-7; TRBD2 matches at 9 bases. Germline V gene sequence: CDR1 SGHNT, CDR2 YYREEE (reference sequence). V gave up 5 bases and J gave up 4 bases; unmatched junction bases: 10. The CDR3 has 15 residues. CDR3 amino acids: CASSRAGGNPYEQYV. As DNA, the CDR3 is TGTGCCAGCAGTCGAGCGGGGGGAAACCCGTACGAGCAGTACGTC.

The CDR3 sequence: CSAGDGNQPQHF. CDR3 DNA: TGCAGCGCGGGGGACGGTAATCAGCCCCAGCATTTT. The V gene is TRBV29-1, the J gene TRBJ1-5; D may be TRBD1 (5 bases). V dropped 7 bases and J dropped 4 bases, with 11 bases sitting between them. This CDR3 region has 12 residues. The germline CDR1 and CDR2 sequences are SQVTM and ANQGSEA.

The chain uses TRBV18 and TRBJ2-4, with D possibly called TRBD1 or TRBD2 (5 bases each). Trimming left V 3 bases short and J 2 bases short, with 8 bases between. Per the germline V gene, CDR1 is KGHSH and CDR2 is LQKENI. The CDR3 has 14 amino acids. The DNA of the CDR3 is TGTGCCAGCTCACCGACGGGGCCCAAAAACATTCAGTACTTC. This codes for CASSPTGPKNIQYF.

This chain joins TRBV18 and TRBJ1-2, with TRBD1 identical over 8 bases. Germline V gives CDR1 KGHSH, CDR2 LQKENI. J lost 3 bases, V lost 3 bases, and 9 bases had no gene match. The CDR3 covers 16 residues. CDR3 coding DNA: TGTGCCAGCTCACCCCCCCGGACAGGGTATTACTATGGCTACACCTTC. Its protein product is CASSPPRTGYYYGYTF. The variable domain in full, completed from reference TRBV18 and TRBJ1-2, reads NAGVMQNPRHLVRRRGQEARLRCSPMKGHSHVYWYRQLPEEGLKFMVYLQKENIIDESGMPKERFSAEFPKEGPSILRIQQVVRGDSAAYFCASSPPRTGYYYGYTFGSGTRLTVV.

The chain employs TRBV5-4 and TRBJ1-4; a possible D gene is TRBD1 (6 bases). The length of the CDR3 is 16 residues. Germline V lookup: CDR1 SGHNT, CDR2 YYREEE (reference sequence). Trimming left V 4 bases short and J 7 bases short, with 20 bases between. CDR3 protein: CASSAAGEGIREKLFF. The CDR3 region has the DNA TGTGCCAGCAGCGCCGCAGGGGAGGGTATACGTGAAAAACTGTTTTTT.

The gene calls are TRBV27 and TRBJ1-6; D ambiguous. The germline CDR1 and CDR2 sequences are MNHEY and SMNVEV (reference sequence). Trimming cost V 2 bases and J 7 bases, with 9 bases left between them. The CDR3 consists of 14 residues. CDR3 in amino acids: CASSLRAPNSPLHF. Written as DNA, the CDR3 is TGTGCCAGCAGTTTAAGAGCTCCCAATTCACCCCTCCACTTT.

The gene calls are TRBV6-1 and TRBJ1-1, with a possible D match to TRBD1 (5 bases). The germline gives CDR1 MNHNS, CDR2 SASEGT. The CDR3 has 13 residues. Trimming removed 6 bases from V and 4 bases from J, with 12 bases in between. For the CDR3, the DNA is TGTGCCAGCAGCGCATACGGGGGCACTGAAGCTTTCTTT. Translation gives CASSAYGGTEAFF.

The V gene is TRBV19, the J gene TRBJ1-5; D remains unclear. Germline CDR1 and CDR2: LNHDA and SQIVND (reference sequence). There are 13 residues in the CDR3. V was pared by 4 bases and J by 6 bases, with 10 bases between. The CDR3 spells CASSSQVAQPQHF. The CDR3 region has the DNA TGTGCCAGTAGTAGCCAGGTAGCTCAGCCCCAGCATTTT.

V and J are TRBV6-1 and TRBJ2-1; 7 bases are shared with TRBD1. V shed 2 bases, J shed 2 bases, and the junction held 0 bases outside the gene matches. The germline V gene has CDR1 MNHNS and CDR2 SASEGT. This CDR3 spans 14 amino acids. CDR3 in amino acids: CASSEQGAYNEQFF. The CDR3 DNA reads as TGTGCCAGCAGTGAACAGGGGGCCTACAATGAGCAGTTCTTC.

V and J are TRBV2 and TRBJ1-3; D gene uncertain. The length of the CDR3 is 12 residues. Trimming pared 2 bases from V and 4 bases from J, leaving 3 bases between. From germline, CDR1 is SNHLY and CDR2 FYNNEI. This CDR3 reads CASSESGNTIYF. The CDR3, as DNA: TGTGCCAGCAGTGAAAGCGGAAACACCATATATTTT. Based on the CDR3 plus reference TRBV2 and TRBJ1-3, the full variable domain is EPEVTQTPSHQVTQMGQEVILRCVPISNHLYFYWYRQILGQKVEFLVSFYNNEISEKSEIFDDQFSVERPDGSNFTLKIRSTKLEDSAMYFCASSESGNTIYFGEGSWLTVV.

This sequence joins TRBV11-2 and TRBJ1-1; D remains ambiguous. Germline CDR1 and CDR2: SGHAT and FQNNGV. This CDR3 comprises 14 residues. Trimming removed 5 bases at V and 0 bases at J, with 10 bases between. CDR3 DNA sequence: TGTGCCAGCAGCCAACAGCTTATGAACACTGAAGCTTTCTTT. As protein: CASSQQLMNTEAFF. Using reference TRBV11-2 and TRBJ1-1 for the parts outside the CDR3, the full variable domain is EAGVAQSPRYKIIEKRQSVAFWCNPISGHATLYWYQQILGQGPKLLIQFQNNGVVDDSQLPKDRFSAERLKGVDSTLKIQPAKLEDSAVYLCASSQQLMNTEAFFGQGTRLTVV.

CDR3 coding DNA: TGTGCCAGCAGCGTAGATGGGGCCTCTGGGGCCAACGTCCTGACTTTC. Translation gives CASSVDGASGANVLTF. The chain has TRBV9 and TRBJ2-6; possible D gene TRBD1, 5 bases. The CDR3 extends over 16 amino acids. The V gene's germline CDR1 is SGDLS and CDR2 YYNGEE. Trimming removed 0 bases at V and 0 bases at J, with 7 bases between. Complete variable domain (other parts from reference TRBV9 and TRBJ2-6): DSGVTQTPKHLITATGQRVTLRCSPRSGDLSVYWYQQSLDQGLQFLIQYYNGEERAKGNILERFSAQQFPDLHSELNLSSLELGDSALYFCASSVDGASGANVLTFGAGSRLTVL.

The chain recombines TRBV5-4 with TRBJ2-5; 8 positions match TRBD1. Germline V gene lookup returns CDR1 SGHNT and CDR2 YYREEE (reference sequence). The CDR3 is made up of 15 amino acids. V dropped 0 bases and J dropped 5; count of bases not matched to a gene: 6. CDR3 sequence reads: CASSLDQGAWETQYF. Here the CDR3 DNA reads TGTGCCAGCAGCTTGGATCAGGGGGCATGGGAGACCCAGTACTTC.

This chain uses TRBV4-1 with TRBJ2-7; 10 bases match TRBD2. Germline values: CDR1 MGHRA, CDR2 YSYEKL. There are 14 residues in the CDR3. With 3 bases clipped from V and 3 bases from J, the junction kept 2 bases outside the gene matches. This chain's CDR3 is CASSHSGGGYEQYV. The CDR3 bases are TGCGCCAGCAGCCACAGCGGGGGGGGCTACGAGCAGTACGTC.

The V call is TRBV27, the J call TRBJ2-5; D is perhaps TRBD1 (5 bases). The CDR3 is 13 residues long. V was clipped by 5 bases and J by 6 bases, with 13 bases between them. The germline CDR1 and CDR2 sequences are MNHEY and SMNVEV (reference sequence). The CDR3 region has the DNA TGTGCCAGCAGTCCTAGGGGCGCGAAGACCCAGTACTTC. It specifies CASSPRGAKTQYF.

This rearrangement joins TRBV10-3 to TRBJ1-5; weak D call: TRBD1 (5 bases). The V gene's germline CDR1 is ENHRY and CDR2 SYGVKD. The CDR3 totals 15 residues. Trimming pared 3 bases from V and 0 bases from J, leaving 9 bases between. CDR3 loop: CAISDPGHSNQPQHF. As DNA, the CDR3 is TGTGCCATCAGTGACCCAGGGCATAGCAATCAGCCCCAGCATTTT.

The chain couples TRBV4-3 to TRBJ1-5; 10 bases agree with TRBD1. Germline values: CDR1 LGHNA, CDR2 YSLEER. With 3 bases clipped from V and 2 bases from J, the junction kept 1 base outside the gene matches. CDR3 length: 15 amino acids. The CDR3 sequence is CASSHGTGGNQPQHF. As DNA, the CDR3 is TGCGCCAGCAGCCACGGGACAGGGGGCAATCAGCCCCAGCATTTT.

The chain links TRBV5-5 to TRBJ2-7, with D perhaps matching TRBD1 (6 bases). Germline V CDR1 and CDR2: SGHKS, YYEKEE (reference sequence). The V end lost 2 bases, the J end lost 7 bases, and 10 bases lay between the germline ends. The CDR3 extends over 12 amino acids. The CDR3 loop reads CASSFSGEEQYV. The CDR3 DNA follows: TGTGCCAGCAGCTTTTCAGGGGAAGAGCAGTACGTC.

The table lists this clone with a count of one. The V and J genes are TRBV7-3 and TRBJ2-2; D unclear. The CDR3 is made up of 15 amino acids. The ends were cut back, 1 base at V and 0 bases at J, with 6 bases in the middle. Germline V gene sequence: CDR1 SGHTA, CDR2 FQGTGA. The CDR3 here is CASSLRAANTGELFF. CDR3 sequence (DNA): TGTGCCAGCAGCTTAAGGGCAGCGAACACCGGGGAGCTGTTTTTT.

The CDR3 here is CASSIAGGEQFF. For the CDR3, the DNA is TGTGCCAGTAGTATTGCTGGGGGAGAGCAGTTCTTC. This chain uses TRBV19 with TRBJ2-1; D is perhaps TRBD1 or TRBD2 (5 bases each). The CDR3 loop spans 12 amino acids. Germline CDR1 LNHDA, CDR2 SQIVND (reference sequence). Trimming removed 3 bases at V and 10 bases at J, with 10 bases between.

CDR3 in DNA: TGTGCCAGCAGTTTAGGCACAGGGGGCGCTCAGCCCCAGCATTTT. It is translated as CASSLGTGGAQPQHF. The gene calls are TRBV28 and TRBJ1-5; TRBD1 matches at 9 bases. This CDR3 has 15 residues. The germline V gene has CDR1 MDHEN and CDR2 SYDVKM. V shed 2 bases and J 6 bases; nucleotides not matched to a gene: 5.